This is a list of T cell receptor beta chains from one sample in a study of Graves' ophthalmopathy and Graves' hyperthyroidism. TCRdb fed the multiplex PCR reads into MiXCR, producing one record per CDR3 protein. The sample contains about 740,000 distinct CDR3 sequences, roughly two fifths of which appear only once. The sequenced material came from peripheral blood. These receptors came from an adult man with Graves' ophthalmopathy. CDR3s include the opening cysteine and the closing phenylalanine or tryptophan. Only part of the rows carry a size: once, few, many, or a class if the clone is expanded.

J gene: TRBJ1-2
V gene: TRBV10-3
clone size: NA
CDR3 protein: CASSSSGTGGYYGYTF

J gene: TRBJ2-7
V gene: TRBV20-1
clone size: NA
CDR3 protein: CSARGVSAYEQYF

J gene: TRBJ1-2
V gene: TRBV16
clone size: NA
CDR3 protein: CTSRDRGPGYTF

J gene: TRBJ1-2
V gene: TRBV2
clone size: NA
CDR3 protein: CASSARREYGYTF

J gene: TRBJ1-5
V gene: TRBV7-9
clone size: NA
CDR3 protein: CASSTHRAPKDQPQHF

J gene: TRBJ1-2
V gene: TRBV15
clone size: few
CDR3 protein: CASSNRGHYGYTF

J gene: TRBJ2-3
V gene: TRBV2
clone size: few
CDR3 protein: CASSGQTDTQYF

J gene: TRBJ2-3
V gene: TRBV25-1
clone size: NA
CDR3 protein: CASSGAISGMQYF

J gene: TRBJ2-7
V gene: TRBV4-3
clone size: NA
CDR3 protein: CASSPSQGGRDEQYF

J gene: TRBJ2-5
V gene: TRBV20-1
clone size: many
CDR3 protein: CSARASGLQETQYF

J gene: TRBJ2-5
V gene: TRBV25-1
clone size: NA
CDR3 protein: CASSFRTGRQTQYF

J gene: TRBJ2-6
V gene: TRBV7-3
clone size: NA
CDR3 protein: CVSSLQGYPGANVLTF

J gene: TRBJ1-2
V gene: TRBV20-1
clone size: NA
CDR3 protein: CSARDFGTVYGYTF

J gene: TRBJ1-1
V gene: TRBV15
clone size: many
CDR3 protein: CATTPPGAGTEAFF

J gene: TRBJ2-3
V gene: TRBV11-2
clone size: NA
CDR3 protein: CASTPDRLDTQYF

J gene: TRBJ2-2
V gene: TRBV25-1
clone size: NA
CDR3 protein: CASRVASNTGELFF

J gene: TRBJ1-4
V gene: TRBV29-1
clone size: few
CDR3 protein: CSPDRGGEKLFF

J gene: TRBJ2-2
V gene: TRBV7-3
clone size: NA
CDR3 protein: CASSFAGGGELFF

J gene: TRBJ2-7
V gene: TRBV10-2
clone size: few
CDR3 protein: CASSDVGGRNEQYF

J gene: TRBJ1-2
V gene: TRBV29-1
clone size: once
CDR3 protein: CSVGGAGGNYGYTF

J gene: TRBJ2-6
V gene: TRBV29-1
clone size: NA
CDR3 protein: CSVETGGANVLTF

J gene: TRBJ2-7
V gene: TRBV2
clone size: many
CDR3 protein: CASILTRGYEQYF

J gene: TRBJ2-7
V gene: TRBV7-9
clone size: NA
CDR3 protein: CASSLSKAYEQYF

J gene: TRBJ1-4
V gene: TRBV25-1
clone size: NA
CDR3 protein: CASTTRQGDEKLFF

J gene: TRBJ1-3
V gene: TRBV12-3/TRBV12-4
clone size: NA
CDR3 protein: CAGSLGGGNTIYF

J gene: TRBJ2-2
V gene: TRBV9
clone size: NA
CDR3 protein: CASSVVGLGTGELFF

J gene: TRBJ2-1
V gene: TRBV11-2
clone size: NA
CDR3 protein: CASSLGGTGFISYNEQFF

J gene: TRBJ2-7
V gene: TRBV12-3/TRBV12-4
clone size: NA
CDR3 protein: CASSYGRTGGGEQYF

J gene: TRBJ1-5
V gene: TRBV19
clone size: NA
CDR3 protein: CASSIVQGNNQPQHF

J gene: TRBJ1-6
V gene: TRBV7-9
clone size: few
CDR3 protein: CASSHGTAAYNSPLHF

J gene: TRBJ1-5
V gene: TRBV20-1
clone size: NA
CDR3 protein: CSARDRLDTGLVSNQPQHF